The present T cell receptor beta chain was sequenced within a study of blood T cell repertoires in COVID-19. Whole-study context: Nucleic acid was either cDNA or gDNA, and it came from T cells, B-cell-depleted T cells, or PBMCs.

In the source study's methods: Reference gene primers were amplified, and this amplification served to estimate nucleated cell counts. Only in-frame clones appear in the TCRdb table, and some are missing; sequencing was by immunoSEQ multiplex PCR. D and trimming come from the DNA, and the V and J calls and clone size come from that table. The table shows approximately 240,000 clones, with 70% to 85% occurring only once. The CDR3 runs 13 residues. The germline gives CDR1 GTSNPN, CDR2 SVGIG (reference sequence). V was trimmed by 4 bases and J by 1 base, leaving 10 bases between them. The receptor comes from an elderly woman with active or convalescent COVID-19. Sequencing input: peripheral blood. The rearrangement uses TRBV30 and TRBJ2-5; D uncertain. CDR3 loop: CAWNRFSQETQYF. The CDR3 region has the DNA TGTGCCTGGAATCGGTTCTCCCAAGAGACCCAGTACTTC.